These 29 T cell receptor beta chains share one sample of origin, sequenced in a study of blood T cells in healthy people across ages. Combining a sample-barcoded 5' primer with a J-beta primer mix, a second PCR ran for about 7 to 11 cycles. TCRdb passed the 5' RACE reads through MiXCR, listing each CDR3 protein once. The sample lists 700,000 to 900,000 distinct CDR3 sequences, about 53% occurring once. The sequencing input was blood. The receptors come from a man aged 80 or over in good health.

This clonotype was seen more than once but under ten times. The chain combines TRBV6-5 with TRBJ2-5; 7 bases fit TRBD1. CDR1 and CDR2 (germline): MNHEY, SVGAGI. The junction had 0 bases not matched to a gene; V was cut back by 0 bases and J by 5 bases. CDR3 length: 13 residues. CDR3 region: CASSYSTGETQYF. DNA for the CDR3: TGTGCCAGCAGTTACTCGACAGGGGAGACCCAGTACTTC.

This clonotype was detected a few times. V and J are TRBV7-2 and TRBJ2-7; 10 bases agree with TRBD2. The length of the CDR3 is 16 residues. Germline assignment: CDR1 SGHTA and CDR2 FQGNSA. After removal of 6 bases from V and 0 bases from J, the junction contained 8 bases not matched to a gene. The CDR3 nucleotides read TGTGCCAGCAGTCAACCGTGGACTAGCGGCTCCTACGAGCAGTACTTC. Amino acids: CASSQPWTSGSYEQYF.

CDR3 DNA: TGTGCCACCAGTGTTCGGGGCGGTGCCTACAATGAGCAGTTCTTC. It yields the protein CATSVRGGAYNEQFF. The chain combines TRBV24-1 with TRBJ2-1; D tentatively reads TRBD1 or TRBD2 (5 bases each). Trimming removed 5 bases from V and 2 bases from J, with 12 bases in between. Per the germline V gene, CDR1 is KGHDR and CDR2 is SFDVKD. The CDR3 covers 15 residues.

CDR3 DNA sequence: TGTGCCAGCAGCCATGCACGACTAGCGGGAGGGGACGAGCAGTACTTC. Its translation: CASSHARLAGGDEQYF. V usage is TRBV3-1 and J usage is TRBJ2-7; 14 nucleotides match TRBD2. The CDR3 is 16 residues long. Trimming at V came to 3 bases and at J to 5 bases, leaving 6 bases not matched to a gene. CDR1 is LGHDT, CDR2 YNNKEL, per germline (reference sequence).

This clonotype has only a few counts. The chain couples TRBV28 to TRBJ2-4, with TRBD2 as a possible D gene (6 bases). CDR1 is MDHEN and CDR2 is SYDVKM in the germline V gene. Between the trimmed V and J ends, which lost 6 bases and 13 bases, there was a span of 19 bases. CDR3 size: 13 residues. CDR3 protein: CASRLGVVREQYF. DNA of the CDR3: TGTGCCAGCAGGTTGGGAGTCGTTCGGGAGCAGTACTTC.

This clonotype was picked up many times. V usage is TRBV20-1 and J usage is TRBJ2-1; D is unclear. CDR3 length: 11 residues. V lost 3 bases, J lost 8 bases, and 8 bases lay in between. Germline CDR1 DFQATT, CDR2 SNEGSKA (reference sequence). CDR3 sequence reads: CSASSPYEQFF. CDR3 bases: TGCAGTGCTAGCAGCCCGTATGAGCAGTTCTTC.

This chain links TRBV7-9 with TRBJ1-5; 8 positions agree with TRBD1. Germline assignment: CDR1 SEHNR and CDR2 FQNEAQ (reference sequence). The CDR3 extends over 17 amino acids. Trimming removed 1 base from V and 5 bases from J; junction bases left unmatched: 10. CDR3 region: CASSLGRTGTGDQPQHF. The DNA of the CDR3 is TGTGCCAGCAGCTTAGGGCGGACAGGGACAGGTGATCAGCCCCAGCATTTT. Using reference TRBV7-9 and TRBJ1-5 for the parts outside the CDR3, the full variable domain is DTGVSQNPRHKITKRGQNVTFRCDPISEHNRLYWYRQTLGQGPEFLTYFQNEAQLEKSRLLSDRFSAERPKGSFSTLEIQRTEQGDSAMYLCASSLGRTGTGDQPQHFGDGTRLSIL.

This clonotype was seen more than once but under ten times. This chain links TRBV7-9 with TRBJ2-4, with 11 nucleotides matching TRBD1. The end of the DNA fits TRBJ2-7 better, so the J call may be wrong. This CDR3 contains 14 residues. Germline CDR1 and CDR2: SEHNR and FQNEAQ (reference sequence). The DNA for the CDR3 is TGTGCCAGCAGCACCGGACAGGGGGCGAGCGAGCAGTACTTC. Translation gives CASSTGQGASEQYF.

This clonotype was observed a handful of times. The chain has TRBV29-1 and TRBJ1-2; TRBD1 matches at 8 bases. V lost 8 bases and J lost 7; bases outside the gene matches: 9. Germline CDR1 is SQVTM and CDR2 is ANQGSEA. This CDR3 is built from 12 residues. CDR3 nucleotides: TGCAGCTCCACAGGGGGTGGGGCTGGCTACACCTTC. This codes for CSSTGGGAGYTF.

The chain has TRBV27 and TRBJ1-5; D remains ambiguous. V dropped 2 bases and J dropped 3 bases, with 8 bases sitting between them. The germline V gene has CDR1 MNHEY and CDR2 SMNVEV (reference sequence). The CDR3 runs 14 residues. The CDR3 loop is CASSLIAFNQPQHF. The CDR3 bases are TGTGCCAGCAGTTTAATAGCATTCAATCAGCCCCAGCATTTT.

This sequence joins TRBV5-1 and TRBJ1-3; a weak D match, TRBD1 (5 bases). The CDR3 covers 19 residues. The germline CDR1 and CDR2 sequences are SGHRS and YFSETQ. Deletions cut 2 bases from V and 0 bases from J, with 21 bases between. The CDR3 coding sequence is TGCGCCAGCAGCTTCGGGGGGGTTATCGGGTCGAGCTCTGGAAACACCATATATTTT. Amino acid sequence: CASSFGGVIGSSSGNTIYF.

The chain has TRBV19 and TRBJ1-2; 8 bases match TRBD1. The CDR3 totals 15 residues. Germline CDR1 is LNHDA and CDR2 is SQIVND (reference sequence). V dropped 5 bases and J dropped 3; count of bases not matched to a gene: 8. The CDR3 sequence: CASSPSGQEDYGYTF. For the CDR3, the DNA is TGTGCCAGTAGTCCCTCGGGACAGGAGGACTATGGCTACACCTTC.

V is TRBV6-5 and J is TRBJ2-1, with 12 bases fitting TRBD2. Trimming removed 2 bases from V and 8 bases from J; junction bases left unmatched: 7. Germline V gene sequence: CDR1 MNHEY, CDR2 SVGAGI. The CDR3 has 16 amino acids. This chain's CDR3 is CASSYRTSGDWDEQFF. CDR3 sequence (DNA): TGTGCCAGCAGTTACCGGACTAGCGGGGACTGGGATGAGCAGTTCTTC.

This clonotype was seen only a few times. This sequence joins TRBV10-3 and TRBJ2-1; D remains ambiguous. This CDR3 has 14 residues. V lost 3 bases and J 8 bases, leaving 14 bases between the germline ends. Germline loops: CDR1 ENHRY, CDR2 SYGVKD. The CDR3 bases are TGTGCCATCAGTGAAGGCTTGGTGGGCGATGAGCAGTTCTTC. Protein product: CAISEGLVGDEQFF.

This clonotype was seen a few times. The CDR3 region is CSLRTPRGYEQYF. CDR3 nucleotide sequence: TGCAGCTTAAGGACTCCCAGGGGGTACGAGCAGTACTTC. V is TRBV20-1 and J is TRBJ2-7; 7 bases agree with TRBD1. CDR3 length: 13 amino acids. The germline V gene encodes CDR1 DFQATT and CDR2 SNEGSKA (reference sequence).

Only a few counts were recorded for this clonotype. CDR3 residues: CASSLVTTGPPLHF. CDR3 sequence (DNA): TGTGCCAGCAGCTTAGTCACTACCGGGCCACCCCTCCACTTT. The rearrangement joins TRBV7-2 to TRBJ1-6; no clear D. Per the germline V gene, CDR1 is SGHTA and CDR2 is FQGNSA. The CDR3 is 14 residues long. The V gene lost 1 base and the J gene lost 11 bases, with 12 bases spanning the gap.

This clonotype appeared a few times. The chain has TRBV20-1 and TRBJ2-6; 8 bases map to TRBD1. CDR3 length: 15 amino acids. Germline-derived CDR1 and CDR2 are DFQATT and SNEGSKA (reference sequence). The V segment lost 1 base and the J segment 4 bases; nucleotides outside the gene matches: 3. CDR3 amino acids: CSARGTGSGANVLTF. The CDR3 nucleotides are TGCAGTGCTAGAGGGACAGGGTCCGGGGCCAACGTCCTGACTTTC.

The CDR3 is CASSPARATNEKLFF. DNA for the CDR3: TGTGCCAGCAGTCCCGCCCGCGCAACTAATGAAAAACTGTTTTTT. The rearrangement links TRBV6-5 to TRBJ1-4, with no clear D. Germline CDR1 MNHEY, CDR2 SVGAGI. The V end was cut by 5 bases, the J end by 0 bases, with 10 bases between. This CDR3 region has 15 residues.

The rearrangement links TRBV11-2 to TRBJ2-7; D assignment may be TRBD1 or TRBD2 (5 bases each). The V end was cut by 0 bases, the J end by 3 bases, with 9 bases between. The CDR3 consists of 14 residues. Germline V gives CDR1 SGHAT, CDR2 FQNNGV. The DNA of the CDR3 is TGTGCCAGCAGCTTAGACTTGGGGGACTACGAGCAGTACTTC. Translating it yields CASSLDLGDYEQYF.

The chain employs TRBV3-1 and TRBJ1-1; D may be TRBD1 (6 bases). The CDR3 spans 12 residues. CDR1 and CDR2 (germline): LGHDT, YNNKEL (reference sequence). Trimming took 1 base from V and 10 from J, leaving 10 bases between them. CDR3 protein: CASSQAGTRAFF. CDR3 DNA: TGTGCCAGCAGCCAAGCGGGGACACGAGCTTTCTTT.

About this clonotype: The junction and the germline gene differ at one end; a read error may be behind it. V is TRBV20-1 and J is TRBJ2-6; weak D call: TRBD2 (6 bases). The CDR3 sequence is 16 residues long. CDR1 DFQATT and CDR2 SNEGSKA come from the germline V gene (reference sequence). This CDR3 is CSARDWAGTGANALTF. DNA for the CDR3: TGCAGTGCTAGAGATTGGGCAGGGACTGGGGCCAACGCCCTGACTTTC.

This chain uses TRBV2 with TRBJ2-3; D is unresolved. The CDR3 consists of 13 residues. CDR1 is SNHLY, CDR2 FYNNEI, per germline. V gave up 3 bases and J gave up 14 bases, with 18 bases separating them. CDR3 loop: CASSDPGNRYAYF. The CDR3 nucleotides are TGTGCCAGCAGTGATCCGGGTAACAGATACGCGTATTTT.

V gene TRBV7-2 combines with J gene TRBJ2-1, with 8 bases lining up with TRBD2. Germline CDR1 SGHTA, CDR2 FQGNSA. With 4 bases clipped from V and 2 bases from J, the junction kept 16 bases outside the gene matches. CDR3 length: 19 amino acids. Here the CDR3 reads CASSSEGSGSPGPYNEQFF. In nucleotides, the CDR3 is TGTGCCAGCAGCTCCGAGGGGAGCGGGAGCCCCGGGCCCTACAATGAGCAGTTCTTC.

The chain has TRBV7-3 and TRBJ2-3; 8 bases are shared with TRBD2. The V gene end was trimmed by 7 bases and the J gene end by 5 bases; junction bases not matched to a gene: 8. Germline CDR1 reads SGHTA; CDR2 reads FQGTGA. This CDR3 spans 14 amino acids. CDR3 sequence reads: CASTLAGLEDTQYF. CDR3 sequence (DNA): TGTGCCAGCACCCTAGCGGGTTTAGAAGATACGCAGTATTTT.

CDR3 bases: TGTGCCAGCAGTGAAGCAGGACCCACTGAGCAGTACTTC. Translated: CASSEAGPTEQYF. The chain joins TRBV2 to TRBJ2-5, with D unclear. CDR1 and CDR2 (germline): SNHLY, FYNNEI. This CDR3 is built from 13 residues. Trimming stripped 0 bases from V and 11 bases from J, with 13 bases between.

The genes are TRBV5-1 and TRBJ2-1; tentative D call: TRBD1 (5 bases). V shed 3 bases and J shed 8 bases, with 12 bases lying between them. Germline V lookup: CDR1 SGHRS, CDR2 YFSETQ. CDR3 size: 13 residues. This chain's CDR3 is CASSSSGMDEQFF. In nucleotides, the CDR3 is TGCGCCAGCAGCTCCTCAGGGATGGATGAGCAGTTCTTC.

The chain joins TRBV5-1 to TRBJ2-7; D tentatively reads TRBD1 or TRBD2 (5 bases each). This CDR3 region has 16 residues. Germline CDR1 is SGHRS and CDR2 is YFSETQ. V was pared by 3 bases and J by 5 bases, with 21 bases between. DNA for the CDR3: TGCGCCAGCAGCTCAGGCCCGAGGGGTGTTATCGACGAGCAGTACTTC. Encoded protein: CASSSGPRGVIDEQYF.

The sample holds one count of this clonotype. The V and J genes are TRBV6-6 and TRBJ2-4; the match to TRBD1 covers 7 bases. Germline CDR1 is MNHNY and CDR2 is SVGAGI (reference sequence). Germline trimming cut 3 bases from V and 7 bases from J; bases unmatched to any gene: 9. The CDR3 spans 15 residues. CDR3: CASSYPQGVLNIQYF. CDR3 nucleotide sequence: TGTGCCAGCAGTTATCCGCAGGGGGTGCTTAACATTCAGTACTTC.

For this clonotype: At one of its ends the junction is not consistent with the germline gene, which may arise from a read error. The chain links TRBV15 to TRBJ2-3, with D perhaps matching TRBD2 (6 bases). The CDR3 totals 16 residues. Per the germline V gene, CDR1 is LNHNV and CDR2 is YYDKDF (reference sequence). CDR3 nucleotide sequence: TGTGCCACCGGCAGAGTGGCGGGATTCCCCACAGATACGCAGTATTTT. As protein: CATGRVAGFPTDTQYF.